The entry that follows covers one TCR beta chain sequence. What it binds is unknown. The CDR3 contains 14 residues. Trimming left V 0 bases short and J 4 bases short, with 9 bases between. The germline V gene has CDR1 LNHNV and CDR2 YYDKDF (reference sequence). This sample is part of a study of OX40 agonist ivuxolimab in advanced cancers. Across the study: Intravenous ivuxolimab was administered to patients every 2 weeks at 0.01 to 10 mg/kg.

Only in-frame clones appear in the TCRdb table, and some are missing; sequencing was by immunoSEQ multiplex PCR. The repertoire includes 90,000 to 95,000 clones, around 87% of them detected once, and more than 4% sits in the top ten. Patients had blood sampled at baseline and again on cycle 4 day 1 and cycle 7 day 1. Whole-study findings and limits: In the 0.1 to 3.0 mg/kg range, CD4+ and CD8+ blood T cells had expanded clonally by week 6.

The sequence was collected from an adult with an advanced solid tumor such as melanoma, head and neck, liver or kidney cancer. The V call is TRBV15, the J call TRBJ1-1, with D unresolved. Sequencing was performed on CD4+ or CD8+ T cells sorted from blood, taken in a trial of the OX40 agonist ivuxolimab. This CDR3 reads CATSRDMQFTEAFF. The DNA for the CDR3 is TGTGCCACCAGCAGAGATATGCAGTTCACTGAAGCTTTCTTT.